The present T cell receptor (beta chain) was sequenced within a study of CD8 T cells in Susac syndrome. Whole-study findings and limits: As the study acknowledged, the number of individuals who were part of its TCR sequencing and HLA analysis was relatively small.

Germline CDR1 is ENHRY and CDR2 is SYGVKD. This CDR3 is 16 amino acids long. Trimming shortened V by 0 bases and J by 0 bases, and 6 bases separated the two germline ends. In blood CD8+ and CD4+ T cells, TCR beta underwent sequencing. This clonotype has more than one count but fewer than ten. Its matching antigen is unknown. With random hexamers, roughly 0.45 to 1 ug RNA was reverse transcribed. The immunoSEQ assay covered 54 Vbeta and 13 Jbeta segments for CDR3. TCRdb re-called the immunoSEQ multiplex PCR reads through MiXCR, storing one row per CDR3 protein. The table has more than 70,000 distinct CDR3 sequences, 75% to 95% seen once.

This receptor was taken from a human donor with multiple sclerosis. Specimen: CD8+ T cells from PBMCs. The chain uses TRBV10-3 and TRBJ2-6, with unresolved D. As DNA, the CDR3 is TGTGCCATCAGTGAGTCTTCCGGCTCTGGGGCCAACGTCCTGACTTTC. Its translation: CAISESSGSGANVLTF.